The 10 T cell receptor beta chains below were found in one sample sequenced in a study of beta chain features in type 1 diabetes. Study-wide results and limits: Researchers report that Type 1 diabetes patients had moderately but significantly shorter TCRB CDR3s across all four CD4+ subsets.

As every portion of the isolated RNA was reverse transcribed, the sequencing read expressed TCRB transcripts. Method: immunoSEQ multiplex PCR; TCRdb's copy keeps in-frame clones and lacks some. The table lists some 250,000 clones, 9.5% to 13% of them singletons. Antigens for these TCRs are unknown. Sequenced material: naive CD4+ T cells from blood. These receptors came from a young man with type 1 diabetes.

CDR3 in amino acids: CASSKIELAGGPFQETQYF. DNA for the CDR3: TGTGCCAGCAGCAAAATCGAGCTAGCGGGGGGGCCTTTCCAAGAGACCCAGTACTTC. The chain carries TRBV7-9 and TRBJ2-5; TRBD2 agrees at 12 bases. The CDR3 length is 19 residues. Germline V gene data show CDR1 as SEHNR and CDR2 as FQNEAQ (reference sequence). With V trimmed by 5 bases and J by 1 base, 14 bases remained unmatched.

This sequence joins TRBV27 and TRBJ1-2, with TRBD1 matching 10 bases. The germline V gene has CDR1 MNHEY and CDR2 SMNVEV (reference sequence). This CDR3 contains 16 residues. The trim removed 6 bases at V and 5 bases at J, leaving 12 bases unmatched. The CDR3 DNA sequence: TGTGCCAGCAGCCCCTCTCCCGGACAGGGGGAATATGGCTACACCTTC. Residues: CASSPSPGQGEYGYTF.

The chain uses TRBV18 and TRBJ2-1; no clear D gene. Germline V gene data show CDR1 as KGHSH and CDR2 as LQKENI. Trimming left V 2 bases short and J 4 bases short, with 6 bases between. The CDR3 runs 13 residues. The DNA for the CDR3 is TGTGCCAGCTCACCATCGACATACAATGAGCAGTTCTTC. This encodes CASSPSTYNEQFF.

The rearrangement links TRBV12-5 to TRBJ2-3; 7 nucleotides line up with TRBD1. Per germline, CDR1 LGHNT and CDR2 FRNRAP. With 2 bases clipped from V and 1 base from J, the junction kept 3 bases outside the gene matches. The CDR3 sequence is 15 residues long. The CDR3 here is CASGLQGDGTDTQYF. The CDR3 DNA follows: TGTGCTAGTGGTTTGCAGGGGGATGGCACAGATACGCAGTATTTT.

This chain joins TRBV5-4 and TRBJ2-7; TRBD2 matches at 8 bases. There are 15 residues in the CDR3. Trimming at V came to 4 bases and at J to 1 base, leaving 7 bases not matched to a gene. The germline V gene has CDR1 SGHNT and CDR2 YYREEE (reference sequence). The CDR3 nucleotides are TGTGCCAGCAGCCCGGGAGGGACTAGGTCCTACGAGCAGTACTTC. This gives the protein CASSPGGTRSYEQYF. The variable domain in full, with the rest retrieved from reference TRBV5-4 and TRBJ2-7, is ETGVTQSPTHLIKTRGQQVTLRCSSQSGHNTVSWYQQALGQGPQFIFQYYREEENGRGNFPPRFSGLQFPNYSSELNVNALELDDSALYLCASSPGGTRSYEQYFGPGTRLTVT.

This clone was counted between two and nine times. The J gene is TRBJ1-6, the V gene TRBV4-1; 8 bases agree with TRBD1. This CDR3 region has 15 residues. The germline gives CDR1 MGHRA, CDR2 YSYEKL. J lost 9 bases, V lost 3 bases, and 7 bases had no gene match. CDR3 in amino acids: CASSHPDRDISPLHF. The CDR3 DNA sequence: TGCGCCAGCAGCCACCCGGACAGGGATATTTCACCCCTCCACTTT.

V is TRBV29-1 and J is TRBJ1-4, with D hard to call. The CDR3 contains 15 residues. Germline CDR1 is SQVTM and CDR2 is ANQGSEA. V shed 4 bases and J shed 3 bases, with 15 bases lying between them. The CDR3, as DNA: TGCAGCGTTGGTTCCTCCTGGGGAGCTAATGAAAAACTGTTTTTT. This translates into CSVGSSWGANEKLFF.

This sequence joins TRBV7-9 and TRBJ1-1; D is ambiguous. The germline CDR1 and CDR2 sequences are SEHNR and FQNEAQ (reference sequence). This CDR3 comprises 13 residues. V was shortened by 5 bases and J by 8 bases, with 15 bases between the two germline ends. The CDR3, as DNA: TGTGCCAGCAGCCCCTCCTGGGCCTCAGAAGCTTTCTTT. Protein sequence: CASSPSWASEAFF.

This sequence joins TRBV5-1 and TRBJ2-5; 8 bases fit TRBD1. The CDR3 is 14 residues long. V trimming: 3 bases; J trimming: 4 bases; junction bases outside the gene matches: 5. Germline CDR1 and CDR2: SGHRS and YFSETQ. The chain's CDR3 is CASSYGQGPETQYF. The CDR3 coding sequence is TGCGCCAGCAGCTACGGACAGGGCCCAGAGACCCAGTACTTC. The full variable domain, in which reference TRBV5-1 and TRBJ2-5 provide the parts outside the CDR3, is KAGVTQTPRYLIKTRGQQVTLSCSPISGHRSVSWYQQTPGQGLQFLFEYFSETQRNKGNFPGRFSGRQFSNSRSEMNVSTLELGDSALYLCASSYGQGPETQYFGPGTRLLVL.

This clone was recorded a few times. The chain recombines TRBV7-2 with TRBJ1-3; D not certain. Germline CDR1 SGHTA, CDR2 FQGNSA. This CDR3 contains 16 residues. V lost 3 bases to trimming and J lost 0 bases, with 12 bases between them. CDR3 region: CASSLMTHYSGNTIYF. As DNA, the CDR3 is TGTGCCAGCAGCTTGATGACGCACTACTCTGGAAACACCATATATTTT.